This TCR beta chain was captured in a study of blood T cell repertoires in COVID-19. For the study at large: Both acute and convalescent COVID-19 samples were obtained from the United States, Italy and Spain.

Data came from immunoSEQ multiplex PCR; TCRdb stores just in-frame clones and leaves some out. The sample lists over 200,000 clones, 81% occurring once. This clonotype was obtained from an elderly woman with acute or convalescent COVID-19. Sequenced material: peripheral blood.

CDR3 residues: CASSPGQGSDTQYF. The DNA of the CDR3 is TGTGCCAGCTCACCGGGACAGGGATCCGATACGCAGTATTTT. This chain connects TRBV18 to TRBJ2-3; 9 bases align to TRBD1. Germline trimming cut 3 bases from V and 6 bases from J; bases unmatched to any gene: 4. The CDR3 length is 14 residues. Per the germline V gene, CDR1 is KGHSH and CDR2 is LQKENI.